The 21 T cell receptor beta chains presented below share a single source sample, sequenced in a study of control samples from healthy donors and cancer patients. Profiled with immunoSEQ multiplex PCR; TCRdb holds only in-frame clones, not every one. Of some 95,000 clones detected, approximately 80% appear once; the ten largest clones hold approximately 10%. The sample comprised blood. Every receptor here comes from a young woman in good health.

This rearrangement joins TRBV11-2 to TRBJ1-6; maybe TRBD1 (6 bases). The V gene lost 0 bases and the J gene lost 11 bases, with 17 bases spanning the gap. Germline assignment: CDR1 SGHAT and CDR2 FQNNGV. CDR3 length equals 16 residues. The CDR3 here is CASSLESPQGFAPLHF. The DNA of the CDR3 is TGTGCCAGCAGCTTAGAGTCCCCACAGGGTTTCGCACCCCTCCACTTT.

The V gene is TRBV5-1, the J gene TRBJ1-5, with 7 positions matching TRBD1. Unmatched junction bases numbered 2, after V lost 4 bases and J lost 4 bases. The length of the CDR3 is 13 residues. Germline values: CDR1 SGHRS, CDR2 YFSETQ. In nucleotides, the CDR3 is TGCGCCAGCAGCGAACAGGGGAATCAGCCCCAGCATTTT. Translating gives CASSEQGNQPQHF.

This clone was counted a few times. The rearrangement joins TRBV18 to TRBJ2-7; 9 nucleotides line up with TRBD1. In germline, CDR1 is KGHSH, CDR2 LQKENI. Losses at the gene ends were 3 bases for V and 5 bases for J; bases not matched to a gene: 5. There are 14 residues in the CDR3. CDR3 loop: CASSPDRGCDEQYF. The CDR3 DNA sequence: TGTGCCAGCTCACCCGACAGGGGGTGCGACGAGCAGTACTTC.

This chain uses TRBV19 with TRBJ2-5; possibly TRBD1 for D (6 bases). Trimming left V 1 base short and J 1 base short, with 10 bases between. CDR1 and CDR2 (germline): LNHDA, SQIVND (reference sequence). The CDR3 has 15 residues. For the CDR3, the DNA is TGTGCCAGTAGTATAGGGGACACCGGCCAAGAGACCCAGTACTTC. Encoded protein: CASSIGDTGQETQYF.

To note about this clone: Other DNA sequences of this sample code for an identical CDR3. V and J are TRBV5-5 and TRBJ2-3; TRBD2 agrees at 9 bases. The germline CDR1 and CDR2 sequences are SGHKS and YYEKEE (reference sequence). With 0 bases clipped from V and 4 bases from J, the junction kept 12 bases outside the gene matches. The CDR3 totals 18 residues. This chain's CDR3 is CASSLAGGAGGMADTQYF. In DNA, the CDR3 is TGTGCCAGCAGCTTGGCCGGCGGGGCGGGGGGGATGGCAGATACGCAGTATTTT.

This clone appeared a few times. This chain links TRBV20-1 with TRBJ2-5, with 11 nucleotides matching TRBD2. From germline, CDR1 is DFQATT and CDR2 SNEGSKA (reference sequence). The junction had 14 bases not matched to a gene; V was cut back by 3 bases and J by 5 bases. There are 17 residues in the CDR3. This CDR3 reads CSASDELSGGARETQYF. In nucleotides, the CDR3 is TGCAGTGCTAGTGACGAACTTAGCGGGGGGGCACGGGAGACCCAGTACTTC.

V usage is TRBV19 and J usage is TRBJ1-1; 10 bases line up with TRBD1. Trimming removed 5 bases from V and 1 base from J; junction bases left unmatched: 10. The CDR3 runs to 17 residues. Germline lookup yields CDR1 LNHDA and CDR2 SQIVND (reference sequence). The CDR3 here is CASSFGQGGSKNTEAFF. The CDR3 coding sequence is TGTGCCAGTAGTTTTGGACAGGGGGGGTCTAAGAACACTGAAGCTTTCTTT.

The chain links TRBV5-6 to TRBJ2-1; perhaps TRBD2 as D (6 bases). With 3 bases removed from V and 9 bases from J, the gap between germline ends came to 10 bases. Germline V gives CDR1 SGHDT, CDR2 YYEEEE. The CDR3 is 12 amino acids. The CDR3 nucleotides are TGTGCCAGCAGCTCGGGGGAACGTGAGCAGTTCTTC. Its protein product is CASSSGEREQFF.

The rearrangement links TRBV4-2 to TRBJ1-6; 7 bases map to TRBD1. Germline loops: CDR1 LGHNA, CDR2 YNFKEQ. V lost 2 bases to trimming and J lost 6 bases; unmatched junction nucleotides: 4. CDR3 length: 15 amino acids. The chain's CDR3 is CASSQLGGGNSPLHF. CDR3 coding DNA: TGTGCCAGCAGCCAATTAGGGGGCGGTAATTCACCCCTCCACTTT.

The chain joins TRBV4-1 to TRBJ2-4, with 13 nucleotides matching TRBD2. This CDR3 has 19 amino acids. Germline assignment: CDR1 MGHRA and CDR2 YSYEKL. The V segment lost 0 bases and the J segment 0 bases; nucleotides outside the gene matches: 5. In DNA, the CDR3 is TGCGCCAGCAGCCAAGAGACTAGCGGGGGGCGATTAGCCAAAAACATTCAGTACTTC. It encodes CASSQETSGGRLAKNIQYF.

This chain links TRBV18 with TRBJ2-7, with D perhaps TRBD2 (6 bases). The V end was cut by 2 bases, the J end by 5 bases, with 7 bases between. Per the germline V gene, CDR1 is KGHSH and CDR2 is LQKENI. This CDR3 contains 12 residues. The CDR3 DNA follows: TGTGCCAGCTCACCAGGGGGGAACGAGCAGTACTTC. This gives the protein CASSPGGNEQYF.

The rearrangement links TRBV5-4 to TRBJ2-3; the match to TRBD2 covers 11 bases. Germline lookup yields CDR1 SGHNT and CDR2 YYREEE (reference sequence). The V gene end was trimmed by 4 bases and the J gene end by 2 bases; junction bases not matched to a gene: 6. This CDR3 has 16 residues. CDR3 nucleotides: TGTGCCAGCAGCGCACCGGGACTAGCGGCCACAGATACGCAGTATTTT. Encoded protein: CASSAPGLAATDTQYF.

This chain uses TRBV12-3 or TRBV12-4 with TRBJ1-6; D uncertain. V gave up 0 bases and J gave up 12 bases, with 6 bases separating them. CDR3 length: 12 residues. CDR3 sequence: CASSLATGPLHF. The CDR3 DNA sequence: TGTGCCAGCAGTTTAGCAACTGGACCCCTCCACTTT.

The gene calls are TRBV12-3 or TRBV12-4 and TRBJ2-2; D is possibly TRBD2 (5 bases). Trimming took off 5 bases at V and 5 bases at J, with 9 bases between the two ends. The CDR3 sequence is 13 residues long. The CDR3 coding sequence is TGTGCCAGCAGTGTCGGCGGGACCGGGGAGCTGTTTTTT. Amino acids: CASSVGGTGELFF.

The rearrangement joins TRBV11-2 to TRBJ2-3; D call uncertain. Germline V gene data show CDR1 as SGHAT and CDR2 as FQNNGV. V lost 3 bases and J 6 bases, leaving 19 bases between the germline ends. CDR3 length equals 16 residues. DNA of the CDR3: TGTGCCAGCAGCTTGCCTCCGGTGTTTAGTTTGGATACGCAGTATTTT. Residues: CASSLPPVFSLDTQYF.

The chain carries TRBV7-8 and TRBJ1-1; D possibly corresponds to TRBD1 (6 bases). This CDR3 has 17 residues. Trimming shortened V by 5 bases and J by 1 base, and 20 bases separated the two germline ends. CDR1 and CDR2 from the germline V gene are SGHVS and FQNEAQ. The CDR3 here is CASSPNPGEGGNTEAFF. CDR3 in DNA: TGTGCCAGCAGCCCCAACCCGGGGGAAGGGGGGAACACTGAAGCTTTCTTT.

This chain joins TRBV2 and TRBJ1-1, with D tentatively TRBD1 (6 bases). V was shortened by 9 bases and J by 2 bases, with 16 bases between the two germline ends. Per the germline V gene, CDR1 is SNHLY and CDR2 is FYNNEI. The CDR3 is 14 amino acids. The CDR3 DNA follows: TGTGCCAGGGACCGGGACACCGATAACACTGAAGCTTTCTTT. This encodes CARDRDTDNTEAFF. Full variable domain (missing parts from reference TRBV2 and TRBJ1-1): EPEVTQTPSHQVTQMGQEVILRCVPISNHLYFYWYRQILGQKVEFLVSFYNNEISEKSEIFDDQFSVERPDGSNFTLKIRSTKLEDSAMYFCARDRDTDNTEAFFGQGTRLTVV.

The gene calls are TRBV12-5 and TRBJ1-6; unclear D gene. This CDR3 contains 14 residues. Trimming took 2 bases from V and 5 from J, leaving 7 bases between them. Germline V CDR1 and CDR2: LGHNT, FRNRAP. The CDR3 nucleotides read TGTGCTAGTGGTTTGACAGCAAATAATTCACCCCTCCACTTT. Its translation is CASGLTANNSPLHF.

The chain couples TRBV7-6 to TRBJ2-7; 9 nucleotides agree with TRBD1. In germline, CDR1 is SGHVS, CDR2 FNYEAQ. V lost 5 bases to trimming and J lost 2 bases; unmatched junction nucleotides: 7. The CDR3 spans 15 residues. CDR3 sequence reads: CASSPTGTGTYEQYF. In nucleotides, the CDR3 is TGTGCCAGCAGCCCTACCGGGACAGGGACCTACGAGCAGTACTTC. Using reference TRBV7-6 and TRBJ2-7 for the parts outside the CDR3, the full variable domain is GAGVSQSPRYKVTKRGQDVALRCDPISGHVSLYWYRQALGQGPEFLTYFNYEAQQDKSGLPNDRFSAERPEGSISTLTIQRTEQRDSAMYRCASSPTGTGTYEQYFGPGTRLTVT.

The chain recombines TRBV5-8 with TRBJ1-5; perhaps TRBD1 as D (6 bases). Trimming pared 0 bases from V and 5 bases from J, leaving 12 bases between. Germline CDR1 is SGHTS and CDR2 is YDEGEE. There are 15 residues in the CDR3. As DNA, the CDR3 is TGTGCCAGCAGCTTGGCCATCAGGGGCGATCAGCCCCAGCATTTT. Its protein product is CASSLAIRGDQPQHF.

The CDR3 region has the DNA TGTGCCATCAGTGAGTTCCCGGACAGTAACTATGGCTACACCTTC. It is translated as CAISEFPDSNYGYTF. V is TRBV10-3 and J is TRBJ1-2, with D perhaps matching TRBD1 (6 bases). CDR1 ENHRY and CDR2 SYGVKD come from the germline V gene. V shed 1 base and J shed 1 base, with 10 bases lying between them. This CDR3 region has 15 residues.